A selection of T cell receptor beta chains follows, all from one sample in a study of T cells in localized non-small cell lung cancer. TCRdb keeps only in-frame clones here, not all; method: immunoSEQ multiplex PCR. The sample gives about 74,000 clones, roughly 80% of which show up once; roughly 1.4% is in the top ten. Sample: peripheral blood, taken before any cancer treatment. The receptors were sampled from a female donor of 60 years or more with stage I lung adenocarcinoma. Both conserved end residues are part of each CDR3. The D gene is left open where the match is weak. Clone size is given for some rows only: seen once, a few or many times, or a class if the clone is expanded.

TRBV6-5,NA,TRBJ2-7,NA,CASSYFDEQYF,TGTGCCAGCAGTTACTTCGACGAGCAGTACTTC
TRBV5-4,NA,TRBJ1-2,TRBD1,CASSLIGTVPEVGNYGYTF,TGTGCCAGCAGCTTAATCGGGACAGTCCCGGAAGTGGGTAACTATGGCTACACCTTC
TRBV4-1,NA,TRBJ2-5,TRBD2,CASSQDRAGLETQYF,TGCGCCAGCAGCCAAGATAGAGCGGGACTAGAGACCCAGTACTTC
TRBV7-8,NA,TRBJ2-7,NA,CASSLDQYRGSEQYF,TGTGCCAGCAGCTTAGATCAATACCGAGGGTCCGAGCAGTACTTC
TRBV15,NA,TRBJ1-1,NA,CATSRDLLSWEAFF,TGTGCCACCAGCAGAGATCTCCTGTCGTGGGAAGCTTTCTTT
TRBV5-6,NA,TRBJ1-2,NA,CASSQEPNYGYTF,TGTGCCAGCAGCCAAGAGCCGAACTATGGCTACACCTTC
TRBV5-1,NA,TRBJ2-3,NA,CASSLLITDTQYF,TGCGCCAGCAGCTTGCTAATCACAGATACGCAGTATTTT
TRBV6-6,NA,TRBJ2-7,TRBD2,CASSYSWEGNTYEQYF,TGTGCCAGCAGTTACTCGTGGGAGGGAAATACCTACGAGCAGTACTTC
TRBV29-1,NA,TRBJ2-3,NA,CSVATLGRGADTQYF,TGCAGCGTCGCCACTTTGGGGAGAGGAGCTGATACGCAGTATTTT
TRBV27,NA,TRBJ2-7,TRBD1,CASMRQGTGYEQYF,TGTGCCAGTATGCGACAAGGGACAGGTTACGAGCAGTACTTC
TRBV13,NA,TRBJ2-6,NA,CASSFRVSGANVLTF,TGTGCCAGCAGCTTCAGGGTCTCTGGGGCCAACGTCCTGACTTTC
TRBV7-9,NA,TRBJ2-1,NA,CASSLEGHSYHNEQFF,TGTGCCAGCAGCTTAGAGGGGCACTCCTACCACAATGAGCAGTTCTTC
TRBV4-3,NA,TRBJ1-2,TRBD1,CASSPRDPGQSGYTF,TGCGCCAGCAGCCCTCGAGACCCGGGACAGAGCGGCTACACCTTC
TRBV11-2,NA,TRBJ2-1,TRBD2,CASSPSGTSGGVDEQFF,TGTGCCAGCAGCCCTAGCGGGACTAGCGGGGGTGTGGATGAGCAGTTCTTC
TRBV18,NA,TRBJ2-7,TRBD1,CASSPGQVSSYEQYF,TGTGCCAGCTCACCGGGACAGGTGAGCTCCTACGAGCAGTACTTC
TRBV7-8,NA,TRBJ1-5,NA,CASSPWSGRSNQPQHF,TGTGCCAGCAGCCCTTGGTCAGGGAGGAGCAATCAGCCCCAGCATTTT
TRBV14,few,TRBJ2-7,NA,CASSRRTYEQYF,TGTGCCAGCAGCCGAAGGACGTACGAGCAGTACTTC
TRBV5-1,NA,TRBJ1-2,NA,CASSFGDTSNYGYTF,TGCGCCAGCAGCTTTGGCGACACTTCTAACTATGGCTACACCTTC
TRBV20-1,NA,TRBJ2-5,NA,CSARDYRTQYF,TGCAGTGCTAGAGATTACCGGACCCAGTACTTC
TRBV13,few,TRBJ2-5,TRBD2,CASSPGTSGFETQYF,TGTGCCAGCAGCCCCGGGACTAGCGGGTTTGAGACCCAGTACTTC
TRBV7-2,NA,TRBJ2-5,NA,CASSSDRSQETQYF,TGTGCCAGCAGCTCCGACAGGTCCCAAGAGACCCAGTACTTC
TRBV7-2,NA,TRBJ1-1,TRBD1,CASSYQTGGLSEAFF,TGTGCCAGCAGCTACCAGACAGGGGGCCTTTCTGAAGCTTTCTTT
TRBV2,NA,TRBJ1-2,NA,CASSEANYGYTF,TGTGCCAGCAGTGAAGCCAATTATGGCTACACCTTC
TRBV6-1,few,TRBJ1-4,TRBD1,CATSSLQGVNEKLFF,TGTGCCACTTCCTCGCTACAGGGGGTTAATGAAAAACTGTTTTTT
TRBV2,NA,TRBJ2-3,NA,CASSDQGSDTQYF,TGTGCCAGCAGTGATCAGGGGTCAGATACGCAGTATTTT
TRBV11-3,NA,TRBJ2-2,TRBD2,CASSLVGGRRTGELFF,TGTGCCAGCAGCTTAGTGGGCGGGAGACGAACCGGGGAGCTGTTTTTT
TRBV6-1,NA,TRBJ2-1,NA,CASSENSALRYNEQFF,TGTGCCAGCAGTGAAAACAGTGCCCTTCGGTACAATGAGCAGTTCTTC
TRBV18,NA,TRBJ2-1,NA,CASSPGAPGRDEQFF,TGTGCCAGCTCACCGGGGGCCCCAGGTCGAGATGAGCAGTTCTTC
TRBV4-2,NA,TRBJ2-1,NA,CASSQNRVSNEQFF,TGTGCCAGCAGCCAAAACAGGGTTAGCAATGAGCAGTTCTTC
TRBV7-2,NA,TRBJ2-1,TRBD2,CASSPRTSGSTTYNEQFF,TGTGCCAGCAGCCCCCGGACTAGCGGGAGTACGACCTACAATGAGCAGTTCTTC
TRBV6-5,few,TRBJ1-2,NA,CASSYTGNGYTF,TGTGCCAGCAGTTACACGGGAAACGGCTACACCTTC
TRBV5-1,NA,TRBJ2-1,NA,CASSLTGYNEQFF,TGCGCCAGCAGCTTAACAGGATACAATGAGCAGTTCTTC
TRBV5-1,NA,TRBJ2-7,TRBD2,CASSTGLAGDEQYF,TGCGCCAGCAGCACGGGACTAGCGGGAGACGAGCAGTACTTC
TRBV6-5,NA,TRBJ2-4,NA,CASRVIVGANIQYF,TGTGCCAGCCGAGTGATCGTAGGGGCAAACATTCAGTACTTC
TRBV2,NA,TRBJ2-7,NA,CASRGAAYEQYF,TGTGCCAGCAGGGGAGCGGCCTACGAGCAGTACTTC
TRBV4-1,once,TRBJ2-7,TRBD2,CASSQEGASGYEQYF,TGCGCCAGCAGCCAAGAAGGAGCTAGCGGATACGAGCAGTACTTC
TRBV9,NA,TRBJ2-3,TRBD2,CASSLSGRGTDTQYF,TGTGCCAGCAGTCTTAGCGGGAGGGGCACAGATACGCAGTATTTT
TRBV6-5,NA,TRBJ1-6,NA,CASSYSPQGQRALHF,TGTGCCAGCAGTTACTCGCCCCAGGGCCAGCGGGCCCTCCACTTT
TRBV19,NA,TRBJ1-2,NA,CASSSVYGYTF,TGTGCCAGTAGTTCGGTATATGGCTACACCTTC
TRBV28,NA,TRBJ1-4,TRBD1,CASSFVTGGDEKLFF,TGTGCCAGCAGTTTCGTGACAGGGGGCGATGAAAAACTGTTTTTT
TRBV7-3,NA,TRBJ2-7,TRBD2,CASSSGGSSEQYF,TGTGCCAGCAGCTCGGGGGGGAGCTCCGAGCAGTACTTC
TRBV11-3,NA,TRBJ1-1,NA,CASSPPRSLGEAFF,TGTGCCAGCAGCCCCCCGAGGTCATTGGGTGAAGCTTTCTTT
TRBV11-1,NA,TRBJ2-3,TRBD2,CASRSSGWVTDTQYF,TGTGCCAGCAGGTCTAGCGGGTGGGTCACAGATACGCAGTATTTT
TRBV5-6,NA,TRBJ2-3,NA,CASRTFSRGRPTDTQYF,TGTGCCAGCAGAACTTTTTCTCGGGGGCGACCCACAGATACGCAGTATTTT
TRBV7-2,NA,TRBJ2-1,TRBD2,CASSSTFSGRRANEQFF,TGTGCCAGCAGCTCGACCTTCAGCGGGAGAAGGGCCAATGAGCAGTTCTTC
TRBV4-1,few,TRBJ2-1,NA,CASSWDNEQFF,TGCGCCAGCAGCTGGGACAATGAGCAGTTCTTC